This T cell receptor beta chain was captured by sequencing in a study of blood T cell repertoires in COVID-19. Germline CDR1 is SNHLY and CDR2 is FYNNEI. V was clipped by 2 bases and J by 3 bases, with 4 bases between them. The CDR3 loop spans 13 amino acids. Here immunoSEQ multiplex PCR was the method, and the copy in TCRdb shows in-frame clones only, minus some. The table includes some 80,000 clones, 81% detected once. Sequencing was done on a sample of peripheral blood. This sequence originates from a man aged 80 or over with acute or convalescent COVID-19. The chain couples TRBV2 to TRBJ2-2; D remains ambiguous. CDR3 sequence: CASSETDTGELFF. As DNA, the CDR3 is TGTGCCAGCAGTGAAACGGACACCGGGGAGCTGTTTTTT.